The clone carrying this T cell receptor beta chain was recorded a few times. Its antigen is not known. The ends lost 10 bases at V and 6 bases at J; junction bases unmatched: 9. The CDR3 has 13 amino acids. Germline CDR1 MNHNS, CDR2 SASEGT. The data are from a study of vaccination and CD4 T cells after COVID-19. Treatment described: roughly nine-day PBMC culture with coronavirus spike peptide pools or control peptides (ViraFEST assay). Collection of the unexposed donor's CD4+ T cells took place before the COVID-19 pandemic (2011-2018). Via ViraFEST, peptide pools expanded antigen-specific T cells before TCR sequencing. Researchers used the Oncomine TCR Beta short-read assay to sequence DNA from cultured CD4+ T cells. After culture, CD4+ T cells served as the source for genomic DNA extraction. One entry per CDR3 protein results from TCRdb running MiXCR on the PCR reads. The profile shows about 9,400 distinct CDR3 sequences, 30% to 35% of them singletons.

Input material: CD4+ T cells from blood, cultured in vitro. The genes are TRBV6-1 and TRBJ1-2, with TRBD1 matching over 9 bases. This clonotype originated in a human donor in good health. This CDR3 reads CATMDRGRDGYTF. The CDR3, as DNA: TGTGCCACTATGGACAGGGGAAGGGATGGCTACACCTTC.